This section outlines one T cell receptor (beta chain) sequence together with its context. Cells sorted as Tregs were CD4+, CD25+ and CD127-/low. Constant-region reverse primers amplified full-length variable regions, followed by semi-nested Nested Universal Primer A PCR. TCRdb recomputed calls from the 5' RACE reads with MiXCR, one row per CDR3 protein. The repertoire holds 9,500 to 15,000 distinct CDR3 sequences, roughly half seen once, with 12% in the top ten. The CDR3 covers 12 residues. The germline CDR1 and CDR2 sequences are DFQATT and SNEGSKA (reference sequence). The germline V and J ends were trimmed by 6 bases and 2 bases, with 11 bases remaining between them.

This TCR was recovered from a female donor with breast cancer. The J gene is TRBJ2-7, the V gene TRBV20-1; D is undetermined. Sequencing was carried out using tumor-infiltrating Tregs sorted from the breast tumor. CDR3 in amino acids: CSAGLVPYEQYF. As DNA, the CDR3 is TGCAGTGCCGGGCTAGTACCCTACGAGCAGTACTTC.